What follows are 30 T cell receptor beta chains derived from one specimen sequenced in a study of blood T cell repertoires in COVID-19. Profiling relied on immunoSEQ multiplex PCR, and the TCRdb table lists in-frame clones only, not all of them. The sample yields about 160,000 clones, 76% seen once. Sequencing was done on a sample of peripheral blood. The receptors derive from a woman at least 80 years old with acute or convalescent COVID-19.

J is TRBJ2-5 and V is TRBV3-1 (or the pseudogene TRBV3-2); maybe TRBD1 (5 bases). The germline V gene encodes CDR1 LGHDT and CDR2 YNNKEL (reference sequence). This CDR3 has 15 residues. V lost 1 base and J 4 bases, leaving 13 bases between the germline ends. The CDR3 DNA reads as TGTGCCAGCAGCCAAGCCGCCAGGGCCCCAGAGACCCAGTACTTC. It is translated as CASSQAARAPETQYF.

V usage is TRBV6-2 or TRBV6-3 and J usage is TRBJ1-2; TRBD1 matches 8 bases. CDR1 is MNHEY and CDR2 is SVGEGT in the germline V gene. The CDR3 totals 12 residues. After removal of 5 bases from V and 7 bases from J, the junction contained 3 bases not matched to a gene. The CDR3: CASSVDRAGYTF. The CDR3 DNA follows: TGTGCCAGCAGTGTGGACAGGGCTGGCTACACCTTC.

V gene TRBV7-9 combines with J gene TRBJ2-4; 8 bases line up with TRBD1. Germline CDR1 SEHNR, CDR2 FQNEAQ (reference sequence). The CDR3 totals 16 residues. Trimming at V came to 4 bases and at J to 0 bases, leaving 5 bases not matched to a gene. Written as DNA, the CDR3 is TGTGCCAGCAGCTCCGACAGGGGAGTAGCCAAAAACATTCAGTACTTC. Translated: CASSSDRGVAKNIQYF.

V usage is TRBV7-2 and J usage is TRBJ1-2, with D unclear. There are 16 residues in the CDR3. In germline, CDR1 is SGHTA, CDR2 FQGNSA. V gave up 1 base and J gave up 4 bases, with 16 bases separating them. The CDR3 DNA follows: TGTGCCAGCAGCTTAGACGGTATATCACTCTTCTATGGCTACACCTTC. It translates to CASSLDGISLFYGYTF.

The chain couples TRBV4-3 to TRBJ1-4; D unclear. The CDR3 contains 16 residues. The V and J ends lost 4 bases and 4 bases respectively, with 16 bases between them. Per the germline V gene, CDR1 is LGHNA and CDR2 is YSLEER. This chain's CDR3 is CASSLNVGQRNEKLFF. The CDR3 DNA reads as TGCGCCAGCAGCCTAAATGTCGGTCAGCGTAATGAAAAACTGTTTTTT.

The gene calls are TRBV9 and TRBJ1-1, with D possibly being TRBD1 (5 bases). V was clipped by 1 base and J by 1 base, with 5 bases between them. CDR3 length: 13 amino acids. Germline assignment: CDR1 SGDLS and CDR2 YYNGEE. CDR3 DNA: TGTGCCAGCAGCGTACAGGGGAACACTGAAGCTTTCTTT. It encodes CASSVQGNTEAFF.

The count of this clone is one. CDR3: CSAGGQSADYGYTF. As DNA, the CDR3 is TGCAGTGCTGGTGGACAGTCGGCAGACTATGGCTACACCTTC. The J gene is TRBJ1-2, the V gene TRBV20-1; perhaps TRBD1 as D (6 bases). CDR1 and CDR2 (germline): DFQATT, SNEGSKA (reference sequence). With 5 bases removed from V and 3 bases from J, the gap between germline ends came to 16 bases. This CDR3 is built from 14 residues.

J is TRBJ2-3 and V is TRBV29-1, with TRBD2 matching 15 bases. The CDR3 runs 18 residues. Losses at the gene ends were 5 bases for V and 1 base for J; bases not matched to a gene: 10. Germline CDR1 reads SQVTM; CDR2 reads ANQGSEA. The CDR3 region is CSVPSGTSGGRGTDTQYF. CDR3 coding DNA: TGCAGCGTTCCCTCCGGGACTAGCGGGGGGCGGGGCACAGATACGCAGTATTTT.

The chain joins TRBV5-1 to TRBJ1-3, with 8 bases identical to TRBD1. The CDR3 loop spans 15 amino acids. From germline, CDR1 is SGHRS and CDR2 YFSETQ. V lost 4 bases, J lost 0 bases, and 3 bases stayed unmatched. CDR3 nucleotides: TGCGCCAGCAGCGCAGGGGGCTTCTCTGGAAACACCATATATTTT. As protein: CASSAGGFSGNTIYF.

The CDR3 sequence is CASSFAGGRVNTQYF. CDR3 nucleotide sequence: TGTGCCAGCAGTTTCGCAGGGGGCCGCGTAAATACGCAGTATTTT. The rearrangement links TRBV27 to TRBJ2-3; 8 nucleotides align to TRBD1. In germline, CDR1 is MNHEY, CDR2 SMNVEV (reference sequence). The CDR3 runs 15 residues. Trimming took 3 bases from V and 7 from J; bases not matched to a gene: 9.

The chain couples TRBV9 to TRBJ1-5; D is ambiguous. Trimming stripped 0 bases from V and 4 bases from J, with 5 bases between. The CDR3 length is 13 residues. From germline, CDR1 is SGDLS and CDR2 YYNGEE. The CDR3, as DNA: TGTGCCAGCAGCGTAGCGGAGAATCAGCCCCAGCATTTT. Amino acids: CASSVAENQPQHF.

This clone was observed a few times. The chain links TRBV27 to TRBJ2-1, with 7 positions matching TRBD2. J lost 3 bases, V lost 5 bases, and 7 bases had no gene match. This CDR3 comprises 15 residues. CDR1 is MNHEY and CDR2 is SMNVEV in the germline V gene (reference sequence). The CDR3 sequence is CASSNSGDLYNEQFF. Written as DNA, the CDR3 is TGTGCCAGCAGTAACAGCGGGGACCTCTACAATGAGCAGTTCTTC.

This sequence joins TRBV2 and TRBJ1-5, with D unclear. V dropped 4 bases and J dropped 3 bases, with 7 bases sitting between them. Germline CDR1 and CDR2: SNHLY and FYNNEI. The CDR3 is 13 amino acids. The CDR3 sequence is CASSGSVNQPQHF. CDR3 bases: TGTGCCAGCAGTGGATCAGTCAATCAGCCCCAGCATTTT.

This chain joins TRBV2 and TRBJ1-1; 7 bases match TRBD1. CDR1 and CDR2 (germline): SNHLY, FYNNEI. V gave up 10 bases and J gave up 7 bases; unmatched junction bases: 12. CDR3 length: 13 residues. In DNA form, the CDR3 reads TGTGCCATCATAGGGGACAGCTCGGTTGAAGCTTTCTTT. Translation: CAIIGDSSVEAFF. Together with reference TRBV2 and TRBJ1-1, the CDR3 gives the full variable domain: EPEVTQTPSHQVTQMGQEVILRCVPISNHLYFYWYRQILGQKVEFLVSFYNNEISEKSEIFDDQFSVERPDGSNFTLKIRSTKLEDSAMYFCAIIGDSSVEAFFGQGTRLTVV.

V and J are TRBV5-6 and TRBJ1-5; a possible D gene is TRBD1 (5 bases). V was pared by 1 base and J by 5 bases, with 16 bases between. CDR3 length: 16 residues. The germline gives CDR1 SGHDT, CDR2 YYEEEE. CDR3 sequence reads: CASSLYIGQGYQPQHF. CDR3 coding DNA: TGTGCCAGCAGCTTGTATATAGGCCAGGGCTATCAGCCCCAGCATTTT.

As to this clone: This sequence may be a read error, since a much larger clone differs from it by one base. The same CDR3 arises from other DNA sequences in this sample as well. CDR3 loop: CASSSNNEQFF. CDR3 sequence (DNA): TGTGCCAGCAGCTCTAACAATGAGCAGTTCTTC. The V gene is TRBV7-3, the J gene TRBJ2-1; D remains unclear. This CDR3 is built from 11 residues. Trimming took 4 bases from V and 5 from J, leaving 3 bases between them. Germline V lookup: CDR1 SGHTA, CDR2 FQGTGA.

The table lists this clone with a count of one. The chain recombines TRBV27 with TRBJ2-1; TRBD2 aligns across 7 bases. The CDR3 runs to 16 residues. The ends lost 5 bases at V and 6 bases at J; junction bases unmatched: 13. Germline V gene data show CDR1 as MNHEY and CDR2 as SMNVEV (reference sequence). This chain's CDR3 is CASSRSSGPARNEQFF. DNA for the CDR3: TGTGCCAGCAGTAGATCTAGCGGCCCCGCCCGCAATGAGCAGTTCTTC.

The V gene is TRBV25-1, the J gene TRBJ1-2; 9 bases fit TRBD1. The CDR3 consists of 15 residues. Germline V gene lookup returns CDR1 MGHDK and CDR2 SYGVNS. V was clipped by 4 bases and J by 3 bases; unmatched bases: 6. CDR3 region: CASSGTGDSHYGYTF. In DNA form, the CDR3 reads TGTGCCAGCAGTGGGACAGGGGATTCCCACTATGGCTACACCTTC.

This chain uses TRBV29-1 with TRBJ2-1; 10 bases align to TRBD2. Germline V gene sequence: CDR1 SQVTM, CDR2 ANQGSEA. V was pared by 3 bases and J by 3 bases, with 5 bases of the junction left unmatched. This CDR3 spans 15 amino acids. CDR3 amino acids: CSVDSPSGGYNEQFF. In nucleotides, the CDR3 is TGCAGCGTTGATAGCCCTAGCGGGGGCTACAATGAGCAGTTCTTC.

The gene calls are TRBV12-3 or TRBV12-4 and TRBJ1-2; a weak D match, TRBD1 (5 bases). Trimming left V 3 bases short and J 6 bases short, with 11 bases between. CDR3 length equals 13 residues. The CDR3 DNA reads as TGTGCCAGCAGTTTGTGGGCAGGGAATGGCTACACCTTC. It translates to CASSLWAGNGYTF.

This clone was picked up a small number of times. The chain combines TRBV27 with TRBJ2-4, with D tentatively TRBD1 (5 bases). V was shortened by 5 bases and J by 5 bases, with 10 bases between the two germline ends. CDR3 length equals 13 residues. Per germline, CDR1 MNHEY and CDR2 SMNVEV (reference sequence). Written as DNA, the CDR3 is TGTGCCAGCAGTCAGGGTTTGGAAAACATTCAGTACTTC. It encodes CASSQGLENIQYF.

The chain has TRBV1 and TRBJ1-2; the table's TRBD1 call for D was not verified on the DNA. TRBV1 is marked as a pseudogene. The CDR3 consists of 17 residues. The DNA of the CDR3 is TGCACCAGCAGCCTCACTTCCCCGGGACACGGTCCCTATGGCTACACCTTC. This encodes CTSSLTSPGHGPYGYTF.

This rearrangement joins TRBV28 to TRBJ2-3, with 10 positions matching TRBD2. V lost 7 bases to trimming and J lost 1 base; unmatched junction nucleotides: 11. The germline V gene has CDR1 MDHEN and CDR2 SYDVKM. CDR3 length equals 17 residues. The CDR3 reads CASNPGWTSGGTDTQYF. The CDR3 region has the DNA TGTGCCAGCAATCCAGGCTGGACTAGCGGTGGCACAGATACGCAGTATTTT.

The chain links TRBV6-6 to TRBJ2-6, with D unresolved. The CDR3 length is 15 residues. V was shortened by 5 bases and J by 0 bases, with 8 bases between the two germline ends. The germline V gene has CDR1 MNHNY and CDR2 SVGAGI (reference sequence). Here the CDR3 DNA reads TGTGCCAGCAGTGACACAAGCTCTGGGGCCAACGTCCTGACTTTC. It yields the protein CASSDTSSGANVLTF.

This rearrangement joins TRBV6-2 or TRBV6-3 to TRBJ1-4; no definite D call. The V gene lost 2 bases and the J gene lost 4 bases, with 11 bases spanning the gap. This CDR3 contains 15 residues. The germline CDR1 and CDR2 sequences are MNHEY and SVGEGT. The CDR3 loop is CASSYAGRINEKLFF. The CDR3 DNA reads TGTGCCAGCAGTTACGCAGGCAGAATTAATGAAAAACTGTTTTTT.

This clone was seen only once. The chain's CDR3 is CSVGQGLGQPQHF. CDR3 nucleotide sequence: TGCAGCGTTGGACAGGGGCTGGGTCAGCCCCAGCATTTT. This rearrangement joins TRBV29-1 to TRBJ1-5; 8 bases match TRBD1. The V segment lost 4 bases and the J segment 6 bases; nucleotides outside the gene matches: 5. From germline, CDR1 is SQVTM and CDR2 ANQGSEA. This CDR3 is 13 amino acids long.

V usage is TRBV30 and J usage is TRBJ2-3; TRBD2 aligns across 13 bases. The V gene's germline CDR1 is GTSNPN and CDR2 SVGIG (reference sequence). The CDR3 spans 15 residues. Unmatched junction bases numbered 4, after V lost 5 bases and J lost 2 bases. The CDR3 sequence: CAWSLAGGITDTQYF. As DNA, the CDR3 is TGTGCCTGGTCACTAGCGGGGGGGATCACAGATACGCAGTATTTT.

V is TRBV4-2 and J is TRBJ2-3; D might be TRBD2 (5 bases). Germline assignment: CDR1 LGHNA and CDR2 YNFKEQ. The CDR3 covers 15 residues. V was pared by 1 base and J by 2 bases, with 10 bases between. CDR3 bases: TGTGCCAGCAGCCAAGGCCCGGGGTCCACAGATACGCAGTATTTT. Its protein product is CASSQGPGSTDTQYF.

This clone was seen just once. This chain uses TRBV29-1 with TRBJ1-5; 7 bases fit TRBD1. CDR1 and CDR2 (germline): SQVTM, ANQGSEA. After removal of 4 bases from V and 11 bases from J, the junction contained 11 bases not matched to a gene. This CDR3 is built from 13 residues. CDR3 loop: CSVGQGDQGSQHF. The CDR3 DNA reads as TGCAGCGTTGGACAGGGTGATCAGGGGTCCCAGCATTTT.

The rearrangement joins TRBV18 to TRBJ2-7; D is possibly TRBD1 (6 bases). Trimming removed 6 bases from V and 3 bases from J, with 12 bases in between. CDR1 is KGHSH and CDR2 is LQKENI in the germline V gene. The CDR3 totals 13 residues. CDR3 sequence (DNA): TGTGCCAGCTCCATACTAGGGGGCTACGAGCAGTACTTC. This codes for CASSILGGYEQYF.